This T cell receptor beta chain is from a study of T-cell memory formation after mild COVID-19. TCRdb re-derived calls from the 5' RACE reads in MiXCR, one entry per CDR3 protein. The sample lists 280,000 or so distinct CDR3 sequences, roughly 17% occurring once. Trimming stripped 1 base from V and 0 bases from J, with 6 bases between. The CDR3 consists of 14 residues. The V gene's germline CDR1 is MGHRA and CDR2 YSYEKL. The chain employs TRBV4-1 and TRBJ1-1, with no clear D. Sequencing was performed on PBMCs or a T cell subset sorted from them (not recorded which). The sequence was obtained from a man between 18 and 29 years old who had mild COVID-19 (a few samples of this study predate the infection). Cell type and time point are not known. The CDR3 bases are TGCGCCAGCAGCCAAGGGATCCTGAACACTGAAGCTTTCTTT. This sequence encodes CASSQGILNTEAFF.